This TCR beta chain was captured in a study of regulatory T cells in long-lasting Graves disease. According to the study, TCR beta libraries were built with iRepertoire HTBI primers and CDR3-region Arm-PCR. TCRdb re-called the multiplex PCR reads with MiXCR, one entry per CDR3 protein. The table includes approximately 690,000 distinct CDR3 sequences, about 32% detected once. Time point given: persistent/refractory GD, antithyroid drugs over 5 years with positive TRAb. Construction of the TCR library relied on RNA isolated from PBMCs. Germline V gives CDR1 SGHTA, CDR2 FQGTGA. The CDR3 consists of 14 residues. The V and J ends lost 0 bases and 2 bases respectively, with 7 bases between them.

The chain employs TRBV7-3 and TRBJ1-1; the D is unclear. The TCR comes from a female donor with Graves disease. The source material was peripheral blood mononuclear cells (PBMCs), sampled when the disease was refractory, from a patient treated with antithyroid drugs. Written as DNA, the CDR3 is TGTGCCAGCAGCTTAACTTTAGACAACACTGAAGCTTTCTTT. It is translated as CASSLTLDNTEAFF.